A selection of T cell receptor beta chains follows, all from one sample in a study of metastatic and nonmetastatic thyroid tumors. TCRdb re-analyzed the PCR reads through MiXCR. The sample records about 15,000 clones, 20% to 30% being singletons. The sample consisted of tumor tissue. The receptors were sampled from a female donor with papillary thyroid cancer or a benign thyroid nodule (not recorded which). Some clones in this sample may be carry-over from other donors' samples. The CDR3 runs from the conserved cysteine through the conserved F or W. Each record gives: D gene, J gene, V gene, clone size, CDR3 protein, CDR3 DNA. The D gene is left open where the match is weak. Size tells how often a clone was seen (once, few, many) or the class of an expanded clone, and some rows leave it out.

d_call: TRBD1; j_call: TRBJ1-1; v_call: TRBV6-1; clone_size: medium-sized; cdr3_aa: CASSLPGQVSTEAFF; cdr3_nt: TGTGCCAGCAGCCTCCCGGGACAGGTCTCTACTGAAGCTTTCTTT
d_call: TRBD2; j_call: TRBJ2-1; v_call: TRBV7-9; clone_size: many; cdr3_aa: CASSLGVAGLNEQFF; cdr3_nt: TGTGCCAGCAGCTTAGGAGTAGCGGGATTAAATGAGCAGTTCTTC
d_call: .; j_call: TRBJ2-7; v_call: TRBV6-5; clone_size: few; cdr3_aa: CASSYSSEREQYF; cdr3_nt: TGTGCCAGCAGTTACTCCTCAGAACGCGAGCAGTACTTC
d_call: .; j_call: TRBJ2-3; v_call: TRBV11-1; clone_size: many; cdr3_aa: CASMWRSGDTQYF; cdr3_nt: TGTGCCAGCATGTGGAGAAGTGGAGATACGCAGTATTTT
d_call: .; j_call: TRBJ1-6; v_call: TRBV10-1; clone_size: few; cdr3_aa: CASSESRTNSPLHF; cdr3_nt: TGCGCCAGCAGTGAATCACGGACGAATTCACCCCTCCACTTT
d_call: TRBD1; j_call: TRBJ2-2; v_call: TRBV18; clone_size: medium-sized; cdr3_aa: CASSPPLTGGFSGELFF; cdr3_nt: TGTGCCAGCTCACCACCTCTGACAGGGGGTTTCTCCGGGGAGCTGTTTTTT
d_call: .; j_call: TRBJ2-7; v_call: TRBV20-1; clone_size: many; cdr3_aa: CSARNPFEECSYEQYF; cdr3_nt: TGCAGTGCTAGAAACCCTTTTGAGGAGTGCTCCTACGAGCAGTACTTC
d_call: .; j_call: TRBJ2-7; v_call: TRBV20-1; clone_size: many; cdr3_aa: CSASAGPERDEQYF; cdr3_nt: TGCAGTGCTAGCGCCGGGCCAGAGAGGGACGAGCAGTACTTC
d_call: TRBD2; j_call: TRBJ2-7; v_call: TRBV6-6; clone_size: medium-sized; cdr3_aa: CASSYSSLAVYEQYF; cdr3_nt: TGTGCCAGCAGTTACTCGAGTCTAGCGGTCTACGAGCAGTACTTC
d_call: .; j_call: TRBJ2-2; v_call: TRBV20-1; clone_size: .; cdr3_aa: CSARGNAWTPHTGELFF; cdr3_nt: TGCAGTGCTAGAGGGAACGCCTGGACTCCACACACCGGGGAGCTGTTCTTT